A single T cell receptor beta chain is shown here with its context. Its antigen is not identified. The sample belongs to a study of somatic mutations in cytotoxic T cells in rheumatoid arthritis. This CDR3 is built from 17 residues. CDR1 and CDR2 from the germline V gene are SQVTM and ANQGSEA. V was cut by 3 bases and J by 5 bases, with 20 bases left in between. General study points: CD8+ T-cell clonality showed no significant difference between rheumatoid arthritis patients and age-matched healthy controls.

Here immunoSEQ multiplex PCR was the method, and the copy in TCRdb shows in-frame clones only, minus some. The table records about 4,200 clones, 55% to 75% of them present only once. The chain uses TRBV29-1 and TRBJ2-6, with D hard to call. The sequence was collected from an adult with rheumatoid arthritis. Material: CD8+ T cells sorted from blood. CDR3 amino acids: CSVDTSSIQSRANVLTF. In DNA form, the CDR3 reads TGCAGCGTTGACACAAGTAGCATACAAAGTCGGGCCAACGTCCTGACTTTC. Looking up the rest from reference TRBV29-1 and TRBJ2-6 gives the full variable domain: SAVISQKPSRDICQRGTSLTIQCQVDSQVTMMFWYRQQPGQSLTLIATANQGSEATYESGFVIDKFPISRPNLTFSTLTVSNMSPEDSSIYLCSVDTSSIQSRANVLTFGAGSRLTVL.